Below, 4 T cell receptor beta chains from the same sample are listed, as sequenced in a study of T cell responses to AZD1222 COVID-19 vaccine. TCRdb's copy holds only in-frame clones and misses some; the assay was immunoSEQ multiplex PCR. The sample contains roughly 140,000 clones, approximately 91% of which appear only once. The starting material was peripheral blood, obtained 28 days after the second AZD1222 dose. All receptors derive from an adult who received the AZD1222 COVID-19 vaccine.

This chain uses TRBV6-4 with TRBJ2-3; D perhaps matches TRBD1 (5 bases). The CDR3 has 16 residues. The germline gives CDR1 MRHNA, CDR2 SNTAGT. Trimming took 0 bases from V and 2 from J, leaving 12 bases between them. Here the CDR3 reads CASSDSGPLFTDTQYF. As DNA, the CDR3 is TGTGCCAGCAGTGACTCGGGGCCCCTTTTCACAGATACGCAGTATTTT.

Only one count was recorded for this clone. The chain couples TRBV9 to TRBJ2-3; D gene uncertain. V was clipped by 1 base and J by 2 bases, with 5 bases between them. Germline values: CDR1 SGDLS, CDR2 YYNGEE. CDR3 size: 13 residues. CDR3 sequence (DNA): TGTGCCAGCAGCGTACTACCCACAGATACGCAGTATTTT. Translating it yields CASSVLPTDTQYF.

The chain uses TRBV7-9 and TRBJ2-1; 9 bases are a match to TRBD1. The trim removed 5 bases at V and 5 bases at J, leaving 19 bases unmatched. The CDR3 is 19 amino acids. Germline V gives CDR1 SEHNR, CDR2 FQNEAQ (reference sequence). In DNA, the CDR3 is TGTGCCAGCAGCCCCGGGACAGGGTGGTCTGAGGAGACCAACAATGAGCAGTTCTTC. Translated: CASSPGTGWSEETNNEQFF.

This chain connects TRBV5-1 to TRBJ2-1; a weak D match, TRBD1 (5 bases). Trimming left V 0 bases short and J 0 bases short, with 7 bases between. Looked up from germline, CDR1 is SGHRS and CDR2 is YFSETQ. This CDR3 has 15 residues. The CDR3 sequence is CASSLVGHSYNEQFF. Written as DNA, the CDR3 is TGCGCCAGCAGCTTGGTGGGGCACTCCTACAATGAGCAGTTCTTC.